These 2 T cell receptor beta chains were sequenced from one sample in a study of Ad26.COV2.S vaccination and SARS-CoV-2 variants. Noted treatment: over 15 received Ad26.COV2.S at low or high dose, single or two shots; roughly five received placebo; per-sample allocation not given. Specimens were obtained on day 63 following the first vaccine or placebo injection. Only in-frame clones appear in the TCRdb table, and some are missing; sequencing was by immunoSEQ multiplex PCR. This table has fewer than 500,000 clones, less than 95% appearing once. The sequencing here drew on peripheral blood, taken in a trial of Ad26.COV2.S vaccine versus placebo. These receptors all stem from a person aged 18-60 years who received the Ad26.COV2.S COVID-19 vaccine or a placebo.

This chain uses TRBV18 with TRBJ2-7; D remains unclear. Germline V lookup: CDR1 KGHSH, CDR2 LQKENI. With 3 bases removed from V and 7 bases from J, the gap between germline ends came to 13 bases. CDR3 length equals 13 residues. The CDR3 sequence is CASSPKVPGEQYF. CDR3 DNA sequence: TGTGCCAGCTCACCTAAAGTCCCTGGGGAGCAGTACTTC. Full variable domain (remainder filled in from reference TRBV18 and TRBJ2-7): NAGVMQNPRHLVRRRGQEARLRCSPMKGHSHVYWYRQLPEEGLKFMVYLQKENIIDESGMPKERFSAEFPKEGPSILRIQQVVRGDSAAYFCASSPKVPGEQYFGPGTRLTVT.

J is TRBJ2-4 and V is TRBV2; TRBD1 agrees at 7 bases. The V gene's germline CDR1 is SNHLY and CDR2 FYNNEI. With V trimmed by 2 bases and J by 1 base, 5 bases remained unmatched. The CDR3 covers 16 residues. The CDR3 coding sequence is TGTGCCAGCAGTGAAAGGGTACAGGGGGCCAAAAACATTCAGTACTTC. As protein: CASSERVQGAKNIQYF.